This entry is about one T cell receptor (beta chain). Its antigen is as yet unknown. The sample comes from a study of T cells in Graves' hyperthyroidism and ophthalmopathy. Study-level points and caveats: Researchers report that a 13 V-J model separated ophthalmopathy from stable hyperthyroidism.

Amplification of TCR beta CDR3 regions was performed using RNA transcripts as template. An initial round of RT-PCR targeting the TCR CDR3 relied on the HTBI primer set. TCRdb analysed the multiplex PCR reads with MiXCR anew, one entry per CDR3 protein. The data hold 480,000 or so distinct CDR3 sequences, with 40% to 50% observed a single time. The CDR3 runs 13 residues. Trimming cost V 6 bases and J 6 bases; bases outside gene matches: 7. CDR1 is SQVTM and CDR2 is ANQGSEA in the germline V gene. The TCR sequence derives from an adult woman with Graves' disease, either hyperthyroidism or ophthalmopathy (not recorded which). The sample consisted of peripheral blood or thyroid tissue (not recorded which). The J gene is TRBJ1-5, the V gene TRBV29-1, with TRBD1 identical over 8 bases. CDR3 amino acids: CSVGDRGTQPQHF. The CDR3 DNA follows: TGCAGCGTGGGTGACAGGGGTACTCAGCCCCAGCATTTT. Full variable domain (outside the CDR3, taken from reference TRBV29-1 and TRBJ1-5): SAVISQKPSRDICQRGTSLTIQCQVDSQVTMMFWYRQQPGQSLTLIATANQGSEATYESGFVIDKFPISRPNLTFSTLTVSNMSPEDSSIYLCSVGDRGTQPQHFGDGTRLSIL.